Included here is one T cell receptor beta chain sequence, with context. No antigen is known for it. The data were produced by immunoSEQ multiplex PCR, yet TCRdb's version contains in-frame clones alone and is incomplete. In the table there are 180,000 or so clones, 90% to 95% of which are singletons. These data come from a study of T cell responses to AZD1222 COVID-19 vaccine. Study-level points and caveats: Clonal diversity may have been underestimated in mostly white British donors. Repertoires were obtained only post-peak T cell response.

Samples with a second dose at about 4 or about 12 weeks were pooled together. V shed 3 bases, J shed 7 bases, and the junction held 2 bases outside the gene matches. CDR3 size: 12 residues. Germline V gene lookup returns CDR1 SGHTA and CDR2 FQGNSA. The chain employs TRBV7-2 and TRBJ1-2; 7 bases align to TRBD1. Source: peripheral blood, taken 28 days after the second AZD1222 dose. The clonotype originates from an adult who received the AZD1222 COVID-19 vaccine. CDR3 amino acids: CASSLTGFGYTF. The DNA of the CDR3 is TGTGCCAGCAGCTTGACAGGGTTTGGCTACACCTTC.